This T cell receptor (beta chain) was recorded in a study of cytomegalovirus exposure and HLA in healthy donors listed by TCRdb under 2017. Regarding the research as a whole: In an earlier analysis of some 550 of the donors, around 290 Gb of sequence data and 90 million to 120 million unique TCR beta sequences from about 180 million T cells were reported. The aim of the study was to test whether cataloging public T cell receptors could identify signatures of past pathogen exposure. Roughly 5 DR-DQ haplotypes were handled as single units for association and clustering, since linkage in the cohort was strong. The number of typed donors differed by locus: about 629-630 for A, B, C, DRB1 and DQB1; approximately 540 for DQA1; fewer than 610 for DPA1; and roughly 450 for DPB1. On average, around 230,000 unique TCR beta nucleotide sequences were sequenced per donor among 398 genotyped donors of the cohort, with roughly a sixth of those sequences being non-productive. A later analysis re-examined previously published TCR beta repertoires from around 670 donors and added high-resolution HLA genotyping to investigate patterns of TCR occurrence. HLA typing covered class I and class II loci at four-digit resolution. Among the roughly 380 genotyped donors, approximately 82% belonged to the genetic ancestry cluster associated with self-reported Caucasian donors. In a later genetic analysis, genome-wide SNP genotypes for 398 of the 666 donors were used, and that subset was treated as a discovery cohort. Roughly 310 gigabases of sequencing data and tens of millions of unique TCR sequences were included in an early release covering about 620 HLA-typed donors. An earlier analysis of some 600 of the donors applied high-throughput TCR beta sequencing to assess whether each TCR beta V gene segment acted as functional or pseudogenic. All discovery cohort repertoires had been generated using a single sequencing platform. Alongside the repertoire data, information on donor age, sex, ethnicity and CMV serostatus was compiled. To predict cytomegalovirus infection status, the study combined high-throughput TCR immunosequencing, statistical association of individual TCRs with disease status, and machine learning. In the later analysis, no new phenotypic data were used to find candidate immune exposures; instead, reliance was placed on TCR beta sequences and their occurrence across donors. The T cell repertoires of 666 subjects were profiled by immunosequencing and related to cytomegalovirus serostatus. In addition to the first cohort of 666 subjects, a separate validation cohort of approximately 130 different subjects was used.

The research as a whole found: Strong co-occurrence of HLA alleles, especially DR and DQ, made assigning TCR associations to individual alleles difficult. A cluster of highly shared sequence variants was judged likely to be a technical artifact of the sequencing pipeline. In vitro tests confirmed that three of the cytomegalovirus-associated TCR beta chains recognize cytomegalovirus antigens. According to a later genetic analysis, donors in an Asian-associated ancestry cluster had fewer N-insertions in productive TCRs than the roughly 670-donor mean. Linkage disequilibrium might explain the correlated functional status among segregating V segments, but an unknown experimental factor could not be ruled out. V-gene and J-gene trimming of TCR beta chains was associated with a missense DCLRE1C variant in a later genetic analysis, and the association was replicated in an independent cohort. In a later analysis, most CMV-associated TCR beta chains were found to appear HLA-restricted, with HLA associations seemingly driven largely by CMV exposure. A further reported finding was that TCR beta sequences accurately predicted the HLA-A and HLA-B alleles for most subjects in the first cohort. HLA typing was unavailable for some donors at each locus, so association tests used only the typed subset. The authors suggested that the approach could potentially be generalized to other disease states and immunological phenotypes. Several of the top co-occurrence clusters appeared to be linked to parvovirus B19, influenza, CMV and Epstein-Barr virus, according to a later analysis. The earlier analysis of approximately 560 of the donors excluded about 16 rarely observed V segments, including chromosome 9 orphons, because counts were too low. The only immune exposure information available for the cohort was CMV serostatus. While some public TCRs were present in many individuals, most TCR sequences turned up only very rarely across donors. In an earlier analysis of roughly 500 of the donors, most TCR beta V segments appeared in productive rearrangements about 90% or about 30% of the time, broadly matching IMGT annotations. Presence/absence analyses assumed roughly uniform sequencing depth across donors, an assumption that may not hold. In a later analysis, HLA-associated TCR beta chains showed more clonal expansion and lower generation probabilities than non-associated chains that were equally common. In a later analysis, TCR association rates were found to vary across HLA loci, with the most associated TCRs seen for DRB1 alleles and the fewest for HLA-C alleles. Some IMGT-functional V segments, including TRBV6-2 and TRBV6-3, could not be distinguished by the 87-base-pair reads and were therefore excluded. The cohort was sequenced for TCR beta chains only, and without alpha or paired-chain data the features that could be detected were limited. The study listed 150 to 200 TCR beta chains as associated with cytomegalovirus. The classifier was reported to diagnose cytomegalovirus status with high specificity and sensitivity in both the original cohort and the validation cohort. At a false discovery rate of 0.05, a later analysis linked 16,951 TCR beta sequences to specific HLA alleles.

Per the germline V gene, SGDLS is the CDR1 and YYNGEE is the CDR2. Compared with germline, V lacks 1 base and J lacks 4 bases; bases without a gene match: 1. Including cysteine and phenylalanine, the CDR3 has 13 amino acids. Kept here is only the CDR3 DNA, which spans 39 bases and is read in frame from base 1. The cohort comprised 666 healthy bone marrow donors. At the time of sampling, every cohort member was nominally healthy, though immune exposures that went unrecorded were likely present. The donor tested CMV seronegative and was one of the 352 seronegative cohort members. A peripheral blood sample was collected from each donor, and TCR beta sequencing was performed on peripheral blood mononuclear cells. Genomic DNA extraction from the blood cell samples was performed with the Qiagen DNeasy Blood Extraction Kit. Details on this clone: What this receptor recognizes is not known. No base quality values were provided; no much bigger clone lies one nucleotide off.

Library preparation employed the immunoSEQ multiplex PCR assay. A mixture of 60 forward primers for TCR Vbeta segments and 13 reverse primers for TCR Jbeta segments was used in the multiplex PCR. A multiplex PCR assay on genomic DNA amplified the CDR3 region of rearranged TCR beta genes. On the Illumina HiSeq System, the amplified TCR beta libraries were sequenced as 87-base-pair reads. The original methods were these. A later analysis counted about 80 million unique TCR beta chains across the 666 repertoires, and 10 million to 12 million of these chains were shared by at least two donors. Raw reads were error-corrected and collapsed into unique sequences with a nearest-neighbor algorithm that merged closely related sequences to remove PCR and sequencing errors. To assign V, D and J gene segments, CDR3 sequences were aligned to IMGT reference sequences. For a sequence to be retained, at least a six-nucleotide match to both a V gene segment and a J gene segment was required. Rearrangements were called productive when the CDR3 lacked stop codons and stayed in frame with V and J; all others were non-productive. CDR3 was defined according to IMGT convention as the region running from the second conserved V-encoded cysteine to the conserved J-encoded phenylalanine. The earlier analysis of 500 to 750 of the donors excluded any sequence lacking an unambiguous match to a single V gene segment. An earlier analysis of 587 of the donors called V segments functional above 56.7% productive rearrangements and segregating when the between-donor standard deviation exceeded 5%. A statistical classification framework was developed to diagnose cytomegalovirus status using the catalog of TCR beta chain sequences. A later analysis assigned V and J genes by comparing TCR nucleotide sequences with IMGT/GENE-DB human TR gene sequences. The TCRdist pipeline was used in a later analysis to assign CDR3 sequences and most-parsimonious VDJ recombination scenarios. In a later analysis, each TCR beta chain was defined by its CDR3 amino acid sequence together with its V-gene family, and reads lacking a unique V-gene family were excluded. To address suspected cross-contamination and a sequencing artifact, a later analysis removed around 590 highly shared, low-generation-probability nucleotide sequences. In a later analysis, a clonal expansion index was calculated for each public chain from normalized within-repertoire ranks of inferred template counts. Generation probabilities in a later analysis came from a VDJ recombination model fitted to out-of-frame rearrangements, and those results were checked against IGoR. Hypergeometric tests were used in a later analysis to score TCR-TCR, TCR-HLA and TCR-CMV co-occurrence, with a repertoire-size bias correction applied to the TCR pairs. To estimate false discovery rates, a later analysis permuted the HLA or CMV assignments 20 times. A later analysis grouped co-occurring TCRs with DBSCAN, adding TCRdist sequence similarity when clustering within HLA-allele-positive subsets. Repertoires with fewer than 30,000 or more than 120,000 public chains, plus five repertoires with anomalous nucleotide sharing, were excluded from co-occurrence clustering. This immuneACCESS table, as held by TCRdb, lists in-frame sequences with V and J called but not all clones. Of the missing ones, under half trace to an unresolved V gene in checked studies; the others have no known cause. V and J calls and clone size are those listed in that table; D and trimming were worked out from the DNA. The sample table contains under 200,000 clones; only one count was recorded for roughly 80% of them. Of the sample, 1.9% is held by the ten largest clones.

This receptor was identified in a man aged 18 to 35 in good health and CMV-seronegative. Material: PBMCs. The chain is encoded by TRBV9 joined to TRBJ1-2, with TRBD1 identical over 7 junction bases. The CDR3 here reads CASSVRQGYGYTF. The base sequence is TGTGCCAGCAGCGTAAGACAGGGCTATGGCTACACCTTC.